This T cell receptor beta chain emerged from a study of CD8 T cells in ankylosing spondylitis. Study findings and constraints: Previously reported in reactive arthritis synovial fluid and blood were some of the motif variants. Under 10 highly homologous variants formed a TCR beta motif that appeared characteristic of ankylosing spondylitis blood. Disease-linked clones bore a CD8+ phenotype and were relatively rare in peripheral blood. Matched synovial fluid from ankylosing spondylitis patients was reported to be enriched for disease-linked clones.

This clonotype showed up just a few times. What it recognizes is unknown. V dropped 4 bases and J dropped 0 bases, with 17 bases sitting between them. The CDR3 consists of 17 residues. The germline V gene has CDR1 SGHDT and CDR2 YYEEEE. Quantitative 5'-RACE with molecular barcodes was used to make the TCR beta libraries. From the 5' RACE reads, TCRdb called clonotypes with MiXCR, one entry per CDR3 protein. The sample carries about 330,000 distinct CDR3 sequences, 7% to 9% recorded once. This clonotype was sampled from a male donor with ankylosing spondylitis. Sequenced sample: blood, either unsorted or a sorted T cell fraction (not recorded which). The gene calls are TRBV5-6 and TRBJ2-1; a weak D match, TRBD2 (7 bases). CDR3 loop: CASSGGGTLSSYNEQFF. DNA of the CDR3: TGTGCCAGCAGCGGGGGGGGGACACTGAGCTCCTACAATGAGCAGTTCTTC.